Sequencing of this TCR beta chain was carried out in a study of T cell responses to AZD1222 COVID-19 vaccine. Study as a whole: Pooling covered second doses at about 4 or about 12 weeks.

In the case of this clone: Its specificity is unknown.

The study, taken as a whole, reports: Vaccine-associated CD4 TCRs spanned spike, dominant at 160-218 and 743-854. White British donors predominated, females outnumbered males, and clonal diversity was possibly underestimated.

Trimming shortened V by 4 bases and J by 0 bases, and 10 bases separated the two germline ends. The V gene's germline CDR1 is LNHDA and CDR2 SQIVND (reference sequence). The CDR3 runs to 15 residues. Data came from immunoSEQ multiplex PCR; TCRdb stores just in-frame clones and leaves some out. The sample lists about 110,000 clones; roughly 88% were seen once. The sample here was peripheral blood, taken on day 0 of AZD1222 vaccination. The TCR comes from an adult in good health. The chain uses TRBV19 and TRBJ1-5, with unresolved D. The CDR3 reads CASSTGPSSNQPQHF. CDR3 coding DNA: TGTGCCAGTAGTACGGGTCCGTCTAGCAATCAGCCCCAGCATTTT.